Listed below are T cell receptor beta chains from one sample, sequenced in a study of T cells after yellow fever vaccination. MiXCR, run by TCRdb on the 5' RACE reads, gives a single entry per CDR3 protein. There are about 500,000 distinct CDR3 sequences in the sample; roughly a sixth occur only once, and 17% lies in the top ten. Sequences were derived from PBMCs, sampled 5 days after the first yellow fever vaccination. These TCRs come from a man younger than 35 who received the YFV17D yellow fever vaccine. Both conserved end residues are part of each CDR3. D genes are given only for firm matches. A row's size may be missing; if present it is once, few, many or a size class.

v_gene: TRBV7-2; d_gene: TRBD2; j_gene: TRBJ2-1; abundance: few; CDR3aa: CASSPRGGDNEQFF; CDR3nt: TGTGCCAGCAGCCCCCGGGGGGGGGACAATGAGCAGTTCTTC
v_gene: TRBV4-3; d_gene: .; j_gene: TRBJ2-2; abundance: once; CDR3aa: CASSQRTDTGELFF; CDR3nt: TGCGCCAGCAGCCAACGGACAGACACCGGGGAGCTGTTTTTT
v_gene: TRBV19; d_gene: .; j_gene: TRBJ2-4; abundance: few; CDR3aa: CASSNRDTDVKNIQYF; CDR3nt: TGTGCCAGTAGTAACCGGGACACGGACGTAAAAAACATTCAGTACTTC
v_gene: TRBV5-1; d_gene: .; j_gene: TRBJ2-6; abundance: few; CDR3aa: CASSTVGSSGANVLTF; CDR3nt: TGCGCCAGCAGCACCGTCGGAAGCTCTGGGGCCAACGTCCTGACTTTC
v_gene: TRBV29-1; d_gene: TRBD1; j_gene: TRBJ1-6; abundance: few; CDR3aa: CSVERQGAEEPLHF; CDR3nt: TGCAGCGTTGAAAGACAGGGGGCGGAAGAACCCCTCCACTTT
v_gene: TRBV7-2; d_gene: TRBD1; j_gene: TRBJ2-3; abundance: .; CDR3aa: CASSFDRGLTDTQYF; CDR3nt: TGTGCCAGCAGCTTCGACAGGGGACTTACAGATACGCAGTATTTT
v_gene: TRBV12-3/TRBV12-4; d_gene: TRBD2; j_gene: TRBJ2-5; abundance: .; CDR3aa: CASGRRGVPPQETQYF; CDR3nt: TGTGCCAGCGGTAGGCGGGGGGTACCTCCCCAAGAGACCCAGTACTTC
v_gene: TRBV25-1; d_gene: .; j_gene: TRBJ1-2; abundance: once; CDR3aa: CASSATGYEGYTF; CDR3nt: TGTGCCAGCAGTGCTACAGGGTACGAAGGCTACACCTTC
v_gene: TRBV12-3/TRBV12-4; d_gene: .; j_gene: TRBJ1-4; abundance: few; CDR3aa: CASSLVLGGDEKLFF; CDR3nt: TGTGCCAGCAGTTTAGTCCTGGGAGGGGATGAAAAACTGTTTTTT
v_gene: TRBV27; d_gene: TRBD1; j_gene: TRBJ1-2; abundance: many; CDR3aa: CASSPGTGNGYTF; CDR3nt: TGTGCCAGCAGTCCGGGGACAGGGAACGGCTACACCTTC
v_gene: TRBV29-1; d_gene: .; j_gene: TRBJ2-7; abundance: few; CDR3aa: CSVGDRSSYEQYF; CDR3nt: TGCAGCGTCGGCGACAGGAGCTCCTACGAGCAGTACTTC
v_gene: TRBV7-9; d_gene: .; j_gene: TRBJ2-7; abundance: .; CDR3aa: CASSLAVGLVGEQYF; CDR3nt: TGTGCCAGCAGCTTAGCGGTCGGATTAGTGGGCGAGCAGTACTTC
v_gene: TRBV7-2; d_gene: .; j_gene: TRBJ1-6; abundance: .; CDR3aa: CASSLRFNSPLHF; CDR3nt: TGTGCCAGCAGCTTACGATTTAATTCACCCCTCCACTTT
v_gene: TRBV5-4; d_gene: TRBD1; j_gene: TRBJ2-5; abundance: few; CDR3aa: CASSNPLQGIKETQYF; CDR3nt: TGTGCCAGCAGCAACCCCCTACAGGGGATTAAAGAGACCCAGTACTTC
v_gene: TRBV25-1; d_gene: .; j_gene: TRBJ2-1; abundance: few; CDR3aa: CASRTAARSEQFF; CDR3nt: TGTGCCAGCAGGACAGCGGCAAGGAGTGAGCAGTTCTTC
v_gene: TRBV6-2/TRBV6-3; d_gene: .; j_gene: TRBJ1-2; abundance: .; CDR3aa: CASSTNPGDGYGYTF; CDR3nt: TGTGCCAGCAGCACTAACCCAGGGGATGGCTATGGCTACACCTTC